This T cell receptor (beta chain) was sequenced during a study of cytomegalovirus exposure and HLA in healthy donors. As to this clone: Antigen: not known. This same CDR3 is encoded by further DNA sequences in the sample.

PCR employed 60 Vbeta and 13 Jbeta primers. Data came from immunoSEQ multiplex PCR; TCRdb stores just in-frame clones and leaves some out. The sample includes some 110,000 clones, just under 70% of them seen just once. Broader study findings: It was in a later analysis that TCR association rates were seen to vary by HLA locus, highest for DRB1 and lowest for HLA-C. For TCR beta chains, V- and J-gene trimming was later linked to a missense DCLRE1C variant.

Sequencing was performed on PBMCs. This sequence was found in a young man in good health and CMV-seropositive.

CDR3 amino acids: CASSPRRGTEAFF. The CDR3 bases are TGTGCCAGCAGCCCCCGCCGGGGGACTGAAGCTTTCTTT. The chain couples TRBV7-9 to TRBJ1-1; possible D gene TRBD1, 5 bases. From germline, CDR1 is SEHNR and CDR2 FQNEAQ (reference sequence). The CDR3 sequence is 13 residues long. V shed 5 bases and J shed 5 bases, with 12 bases lying between them.